This is a list of T cell receptor beta chains from one sample in a study of blood T cells in healthy people across ages. MiXCR, run by TCRdb on the 5' RACE reads, gives a single entry per CDR3 protein. The sample holds 1.5 million to 1.8 million distinct CDR3 sequences, approximately 39% seen once. Sequenced: blood. Every receptor here comes from a woman between 18 and 29 years old in good health. The conserved cysteine and the conserved F or W are not part of the CDR3 here.

TRBJ1-1	TRBV20-1	SARSTLNTEAF
TRBJ1-4	TRBV6-6	ASTPSRRGFGEKLF
TRBJ2-1	TRBV27	ASGNLKAEF
TRBJ1-2	TRBV21-1	ASSRKGLNYGYT
TRBJ2-1	TRBV6-2/TRBV6-3	ASSYGRGHPSSYNEQF
TRBJ1-3	TRBV27	ASSMGASGNTIY
TRBJ2-3	TRBV12-3/TRBV12-4	ASTDSGGTDTQY
TRBJ2-1	TRBV5-1	ASSLILQSSYNEQF
TRBJ1-2	TRBV18	ASSPQAGPYGYT
TRBJ2-3	TRBV12-3/TRBV12-4	ASREGTSGRWFTQY
TRBJ1-4	TRBV3-1	ASSTDLNEKLF
TRBJ2-1	TRBV20-1	SANRRDTRTNEQF
TRBJ2-7	TRBV12-3/TRBV12-4	ASSPSNYEQY
TRBJ1-1	TRBV7-3	ASSLKGDSEAF
TRBJ2-3	TRBV11-2	ASSDRTSPTDTQY
TRBJ2-3	TRBV7-2	ASGSSGVRSNTQY
TRBJ2-1	TRBV20-1	SARFHGTGPYNEQF
TRBJ2-7	TRBV6-1	ASRDFSGFSYEQY
TRBJ1-5	TRBV7-8	ASSFTIPGMGQPQH
TRBJ2-1	TRBV5-5	ASTTPNEQF
TRBJ2-1	TRBV9	ASTGLAGDYNEQF
TRBJ2-7	TRBV27	ASSYATGLSYEQY